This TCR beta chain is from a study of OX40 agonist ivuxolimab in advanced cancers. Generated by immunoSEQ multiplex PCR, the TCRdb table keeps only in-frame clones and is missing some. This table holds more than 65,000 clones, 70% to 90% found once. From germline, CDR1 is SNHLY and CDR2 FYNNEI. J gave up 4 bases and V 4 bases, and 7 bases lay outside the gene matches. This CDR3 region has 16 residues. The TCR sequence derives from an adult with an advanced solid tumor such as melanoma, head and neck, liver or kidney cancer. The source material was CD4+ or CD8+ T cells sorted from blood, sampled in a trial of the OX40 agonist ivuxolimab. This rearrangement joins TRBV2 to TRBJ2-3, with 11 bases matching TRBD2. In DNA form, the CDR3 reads TGTGCCAGCAGTGGCGAACTAGCGGGAGCATCAGATACGCAGTATTTT. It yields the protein CASSGELAGASDTQYF.